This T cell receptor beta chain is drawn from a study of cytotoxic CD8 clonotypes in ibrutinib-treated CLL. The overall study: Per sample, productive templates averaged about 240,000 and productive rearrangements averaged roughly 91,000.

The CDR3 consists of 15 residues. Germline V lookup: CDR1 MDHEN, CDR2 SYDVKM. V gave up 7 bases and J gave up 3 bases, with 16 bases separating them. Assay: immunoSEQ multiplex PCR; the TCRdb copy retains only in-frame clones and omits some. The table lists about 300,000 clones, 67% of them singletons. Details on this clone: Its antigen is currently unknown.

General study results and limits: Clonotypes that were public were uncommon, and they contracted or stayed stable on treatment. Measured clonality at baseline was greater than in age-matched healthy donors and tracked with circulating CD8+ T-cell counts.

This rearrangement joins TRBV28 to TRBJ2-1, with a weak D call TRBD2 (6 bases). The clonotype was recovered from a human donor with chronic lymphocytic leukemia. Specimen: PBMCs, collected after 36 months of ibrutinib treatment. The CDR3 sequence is CASISVGGNYNEQFF. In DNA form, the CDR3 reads TGTGCCAGCATCAGTGTCGGGGGTAACTACAATGAGCAGTTCTTC.